This T cell receptor beta chain emerged from a study of blood T cell repertoires in COVID-19 (dated by TCRdb to 2019 to 2021). Context from the whole study: Samples covering the acute and convalescent phases of COVID-19 were provided by collaborators in the United States, Italy and Spain. HLA class I and class II types, where available, came from metadata supplied by the sample provider rather than from assay-based typing. The repertoires were released in a freely available public database meant as a resource for research on the immune response to SARS-CoV-2. Samples were obtained from the ongoing ImmuneRACE study (first 160 participants) and from about 1,300 subjects provided by 6 global collaborators. The material from the prospective study consisted of cDNA or gDNA derived from T cells, B-cell-depleted T cells, or PBMCs. A de-identified subject ID, COVID-19 status, age in years and sex were almost always included in the sample metadata. Subjects who had been exposed to COVID-19, were actively infected with it, or had recovered from it provided the deeply sampled blood TCRbeta repertoires that made up the dataset. The research as a whole found: How much clinical and demographic metadata was included differed by source and by participant, and the metadata was provided uncurated.

Deletion took 0 bases off V and 5 bases off J, with a span of 9 bases between the germline ends. CDR1 and CDR2 (KGHSH, LQKENI) derive from the germline V gene. From the cysteine through the phenylalanine, the CDR3 covers 14 amino acids. The entry retains the CDR3 DNA only, 42 bases that are in frame from base 1. In regard to this clone: The target of this receptor is not known. No quality values exist for individual bases; no much larger clone is one base distant.

TCRbeta CDR3 regions were amplified from genomic DNA by means of the immunoSEQ Assay, a bias-controlled multiplex PCR. As for the original processing: The number of nucleated cells in each sample was estimated by amplification of reference gene primers within the assay. To quantify the absolute abundance of each unique TCRbeta CDR3 rearrangement, sequence reads were collapsed and filtered. For each sample, productive Simpson clonality was calculated as the square root of Simpson's diversity index over productive rearrangements. TCRdb provides this immuneACCESS table in a form limited to in-frame rearrangements. Some clones are lacking; in checked studies, under half of them reflect an unresolved V gene, and why the rest are absent is not known. Clone size and V and J calls were adopted from that table, with D and trimming inferred from the DNA. For this sample there are 40,000 to 50,000 clones; about 83% appear just once. Approximately 2.1% of the sample comes from the top ten.

Collaborating institutions collected whole blood in K2EDTA tubes following their own protocols. Collaborator samples were shipped for TCRbeta analysis as frozen whole blood, isolated PBMCs, or DNA extracted from either sample type. The sample was peripheral blood. This sequence uses TRBV18 and TRBJ2-3; the D gene is not confidently resolved. The TCR was taken from a woman in her sixties with acute or convalescent COVID-19. Here the CDR3 is given as CASSPPTRRDTQYF. The bases are TGTGCCAGCTCACCACCAACGAGGCGAGATACGCAGTATTTT.